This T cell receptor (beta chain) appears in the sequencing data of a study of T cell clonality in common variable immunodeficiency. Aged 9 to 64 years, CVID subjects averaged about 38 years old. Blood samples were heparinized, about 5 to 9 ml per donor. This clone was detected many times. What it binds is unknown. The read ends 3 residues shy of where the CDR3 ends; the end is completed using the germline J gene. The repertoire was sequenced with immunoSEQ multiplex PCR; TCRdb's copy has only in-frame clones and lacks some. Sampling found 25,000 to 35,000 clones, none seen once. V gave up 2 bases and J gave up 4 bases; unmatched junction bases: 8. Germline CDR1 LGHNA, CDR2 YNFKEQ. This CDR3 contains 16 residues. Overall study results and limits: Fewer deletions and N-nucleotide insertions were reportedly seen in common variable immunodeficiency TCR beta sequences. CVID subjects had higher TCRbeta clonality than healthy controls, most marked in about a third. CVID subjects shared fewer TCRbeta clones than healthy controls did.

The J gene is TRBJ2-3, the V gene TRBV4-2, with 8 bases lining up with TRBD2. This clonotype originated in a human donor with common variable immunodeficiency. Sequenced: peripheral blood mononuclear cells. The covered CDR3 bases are TGTGCCAGCAGCCAATTTGGGACTAGAATCCCAGATACG. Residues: CASSQFGTRIPDT. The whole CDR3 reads CASSQFGTRIPDTQYF.